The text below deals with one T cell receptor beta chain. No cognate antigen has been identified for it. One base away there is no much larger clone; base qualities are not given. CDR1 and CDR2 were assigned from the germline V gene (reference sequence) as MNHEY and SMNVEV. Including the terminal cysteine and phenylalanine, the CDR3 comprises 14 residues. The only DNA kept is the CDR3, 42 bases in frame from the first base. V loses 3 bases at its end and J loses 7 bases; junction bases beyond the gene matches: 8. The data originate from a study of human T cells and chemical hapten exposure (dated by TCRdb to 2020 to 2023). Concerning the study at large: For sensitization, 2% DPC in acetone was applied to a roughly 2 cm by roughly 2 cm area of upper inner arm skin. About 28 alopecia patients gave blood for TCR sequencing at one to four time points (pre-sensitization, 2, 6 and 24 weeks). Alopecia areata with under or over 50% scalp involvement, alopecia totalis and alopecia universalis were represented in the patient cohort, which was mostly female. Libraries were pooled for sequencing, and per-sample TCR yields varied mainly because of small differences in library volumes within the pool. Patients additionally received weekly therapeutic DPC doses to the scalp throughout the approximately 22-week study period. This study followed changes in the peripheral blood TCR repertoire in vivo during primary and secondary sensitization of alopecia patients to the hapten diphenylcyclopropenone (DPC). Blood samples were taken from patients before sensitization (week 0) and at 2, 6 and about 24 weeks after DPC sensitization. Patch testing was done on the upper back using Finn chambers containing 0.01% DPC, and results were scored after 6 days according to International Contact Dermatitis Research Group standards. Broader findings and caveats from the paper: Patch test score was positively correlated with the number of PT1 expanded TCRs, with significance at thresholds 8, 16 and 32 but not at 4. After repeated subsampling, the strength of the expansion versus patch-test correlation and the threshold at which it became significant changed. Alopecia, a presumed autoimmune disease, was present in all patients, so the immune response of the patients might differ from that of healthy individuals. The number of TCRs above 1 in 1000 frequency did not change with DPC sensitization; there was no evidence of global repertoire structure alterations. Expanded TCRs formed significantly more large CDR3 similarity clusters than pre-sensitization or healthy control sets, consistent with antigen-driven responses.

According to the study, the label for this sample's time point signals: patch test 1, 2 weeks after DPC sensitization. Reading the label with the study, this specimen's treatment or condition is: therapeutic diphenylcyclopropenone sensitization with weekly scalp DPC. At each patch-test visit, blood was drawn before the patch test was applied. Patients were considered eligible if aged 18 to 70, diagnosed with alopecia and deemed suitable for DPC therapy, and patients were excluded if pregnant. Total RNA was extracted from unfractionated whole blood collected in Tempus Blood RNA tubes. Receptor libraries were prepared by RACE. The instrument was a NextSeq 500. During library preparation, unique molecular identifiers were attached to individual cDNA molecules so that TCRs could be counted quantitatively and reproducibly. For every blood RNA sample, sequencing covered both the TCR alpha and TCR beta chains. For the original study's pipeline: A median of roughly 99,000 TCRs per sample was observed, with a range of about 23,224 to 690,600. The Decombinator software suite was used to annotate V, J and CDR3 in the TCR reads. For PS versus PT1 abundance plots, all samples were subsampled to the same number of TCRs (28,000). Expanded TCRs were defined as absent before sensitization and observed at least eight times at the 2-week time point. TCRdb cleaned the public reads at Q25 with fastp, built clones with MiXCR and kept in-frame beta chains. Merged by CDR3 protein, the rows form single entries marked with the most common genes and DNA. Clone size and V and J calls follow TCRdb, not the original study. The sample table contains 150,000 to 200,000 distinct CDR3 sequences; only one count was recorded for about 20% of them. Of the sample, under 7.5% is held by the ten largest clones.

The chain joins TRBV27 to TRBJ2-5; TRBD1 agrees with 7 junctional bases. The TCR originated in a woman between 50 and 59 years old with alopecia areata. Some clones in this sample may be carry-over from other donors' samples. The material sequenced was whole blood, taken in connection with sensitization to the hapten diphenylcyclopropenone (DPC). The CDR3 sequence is CASSLGQPQGTQYF. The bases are TGTGCCAGCAGTTTGGGACAGCCCCAGGGGACCCAGTACTTC.